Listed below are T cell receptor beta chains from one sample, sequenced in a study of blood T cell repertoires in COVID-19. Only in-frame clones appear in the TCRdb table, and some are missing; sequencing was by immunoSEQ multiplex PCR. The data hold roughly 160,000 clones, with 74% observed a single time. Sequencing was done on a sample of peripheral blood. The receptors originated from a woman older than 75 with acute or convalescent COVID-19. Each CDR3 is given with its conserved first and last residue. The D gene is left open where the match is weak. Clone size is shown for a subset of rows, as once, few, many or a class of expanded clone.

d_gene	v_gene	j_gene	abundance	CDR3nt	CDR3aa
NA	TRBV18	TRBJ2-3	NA	TGTGCCAGCTCACCTATCCCCCCGACTGCAACTAGCACAGATACGCAGTATTTT	CASSPIPPTATSTDTQYF
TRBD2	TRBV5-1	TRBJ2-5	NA	TGCGCCAGCAGCTTGATATCTAGCGGGAGGAATCTTCAAGAGACCCAGTACTTC	CASSLISSGRNLQETQYF
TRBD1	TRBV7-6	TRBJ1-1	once	TGTGCCAGCAGCTGGACAGGGGGGAACACTGAAGCTTTCTTT	CASSWTGGNTEAFF
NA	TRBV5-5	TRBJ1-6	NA	TGTGCCAGCAGCTTGGTTCTGAACAGGGCCGATTCACCCCTCCACTTT	CASSLVLNRADSPLHF
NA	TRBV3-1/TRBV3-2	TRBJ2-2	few	TGTGCCAGCAGCCCAACTAACACCGGGGAGCTGTTTTTT	CASSPTNTGELFF
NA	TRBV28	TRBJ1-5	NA	TGTGCCAGCAGTCCAGGGAATCGCAATCAGCCCCAGCATTTT	CASSPGNRNQPQHF
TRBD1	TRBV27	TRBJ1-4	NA	TGTGCCAGCAGTCCATGGACAGGGAGCGGTGAAAAACTGTTTTTT	CASSPWTGSGEKLFF
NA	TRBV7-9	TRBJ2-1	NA	TGTGCCAGCAGCTCCCGGGGAAACAATGAGCAGTTCTTC	CASSSRGNNEQFF
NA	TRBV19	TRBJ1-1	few	TGTGCCAGTAGTATTTCGGGGGGGCTTAACACTGAAGCTTTCTTT	CASSISGGLNTEAFF
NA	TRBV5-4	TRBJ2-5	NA	TGTGCCAGCAGCTTGGCCAACGGAGGAGAGACCCAGTACTTC	CASSLANGGETQYF
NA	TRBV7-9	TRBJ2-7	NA	TGTGCCAGCAGCTTATACAGCGGATCCTACGAGCAGTACTTC	CASSLYSGSYEQYF
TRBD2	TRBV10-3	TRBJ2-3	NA	TGTGCCATCAGTGAGGGGAGACTAGCGGGAGAGGCAGATACGCAGTATTTT	CAISEGRLAGEADTQYF
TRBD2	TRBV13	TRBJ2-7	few	TGTGCCAGCTGCCTGAGTGGCGGGGGGAAGGACGAGCAGTACTTC	CASCLSGGGKDEQYF
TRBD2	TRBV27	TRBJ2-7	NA	TGTGCCAGCAGTTTAGGGGTAGCGGGAGTTGGCTACGAGCAGTACTTC	CASSLGVAGVGYEQYF
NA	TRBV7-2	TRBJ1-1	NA	TGTGCCAGCAGACCCCAGGATCAGCACACTGAAGCTTTCTTT	CASRPQDQHTEAFF
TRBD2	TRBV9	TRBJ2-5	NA	TGTGCCAGCAGCCCTGGCGGGACTAGCGGGGCGACCCAGTACTTC	CASSPGGTSGATQYF
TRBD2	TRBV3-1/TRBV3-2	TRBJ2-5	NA	TGTGCCAGCAGCCAAGTCGGGACTAGCGGGGGTTGGCACTTC	CASSQVGTSGGWHF
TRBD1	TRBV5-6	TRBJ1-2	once	TGTGCCAGCAGCTTGGAATCAGGGGGCTATGGCTACACCTTC	CASSLESGGYGYTF
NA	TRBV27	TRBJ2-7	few	TGTGCCAGCAGTTCGCGGACTCTCGGCTCCTACGAGCAGTACTTC	CASSSRTLGSYEQYF
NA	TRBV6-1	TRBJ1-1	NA	TGTGCCAGCAGTGAAAGACGGGACATTTATGAAGCTTTCTTT	CASSERRDIYEAFF
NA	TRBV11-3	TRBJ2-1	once	TGTGCCAGCAGCTTAGGGGGAGGCTACAATGAGCAGTTCTTC	CASSLGGGYNEQFF
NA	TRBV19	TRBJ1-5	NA	TGTGCCAGTAGTAAGTCAGGGGTGGGACAGCCCCAGCATTTT	CASSKSGVGQPQHF
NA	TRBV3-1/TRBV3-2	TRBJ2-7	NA	TGTGCCAGCAGCCAACCGAGCGGTAGCTCCTACGAGCAGTACTTC	CASSQPSGSSYEQYF